This is a list of T cell receptor beta chains from one sample in a study of shared clonotypes between healthy human individuals. The protocol was immunoSEQ multiplex PCR, while the TCRdb copy is restricted to in-frame clones and leaves out a portion. The top ten hold 0.057% of the sample, which has a few hundred thousand clones, roughly 97% seen once. The sample taken for sequencing was naive CD4+ T cells sorted from blood. The receptors were gathered from a woman younger than 45 in good health. Both conserved end residues are part of each CDR3. The order of the fields is D gene, clone size, V gene, J gene, CDR3 protein, CDR3 DNA. The D gene is left open where the match is weak. The listing skips clone size in some rows; elsewhere it reads once, few, many or a size class.

>.|.|TRBV5-1|TRBJ2-5
CASRSGDKETQYF
TGCGCCAGCAGGTCAGGGGATAAAGAGACCCAGTACTTC
>TRBD1|.|TRBV4-1|TRBJ2-7
CASSQPRQGSPYEQYF
TGCGCCAGCAGCCAACCTAGACAGGGGAGTCCCTACGAGCAGTACTTC
>TRBD2|.|TRBV18|TRBJ2-1
CASSTLRLAGVFNEQFF
TGTGCCAGCTCAACCCTAAGACTAGCGGGAGTTTTCAATGAGCAGTTCTTC
>.|.|TRBV2|TRBJ2-2
CASSPEILDSATTGELFF
TGTGCCAGCAGTCCCGAAATATTAGACAGCGCTACCACCGGGGAGCTGTTTTTT
>.|.|TRBV27|TRBJ1-1
CASSLRPGDTEAFF
TGTGCCAGCAGTCTACGTCCGGGGGACACTGAAGCTTTCTTT
>.|.|TRBV28|TRBJ2-7
CASSPPPPIYEQYF
TGTGCCAGCAGTCCCCCACCTCCTATCTACGAGCAGTACTTC
>.|.|TRBV28|TRBJ2-5
CASSLDAIRREKYF
TGTGCCAGCAGTTTAGATGCGATTAGACGGGAGAAGTACTTC
>TRBD1|.|TRBV6-1|TRBJ1-1
CASTPGQGRAEAFF
TGTGCCAGCACTCCGGGACAGGGAAGAGCTGAAGCTTTCTTT
>.|.|TRBV28|TRBJ2-7
CASSPPSGRYEQYF
TGTGCCAGCAGTCCCCCCTCGGGACGGTACGAGCAGTACTTC
>TRBD1|.|TRBV6-6|TRBJ1-2
CASSRAGGWYGYTF
TGTGCCAGCAGCAGGGCAGGGGGATGGTATGGCTACACCTTC
>.|.|TRBV27|TRBJ1-2
CASRQKGGYGYTF
TGTGCCAGCAGACAAAAAGGGGGCTATGGCTACACCTTC
>.|.|TRBV29-1|TRBJ1-1
CSGGTSATEAFF
TGCAGCGGGGGGACTTCAGCCACTGAAGCTTTCTTT
>.|.|TRBV15|TRBJ2-1
CATSRRRDPPGEQFF
TGTGCCACCAGCAGACGCCGGGACCCCCCGGGGGAGCAGTTCTTC
>TRBD2|.|TRBV4-1|TRBJ2-7
CASSQFKGGRVYEQYF
TGCGCCAGCAGCCAATTTAAAGGCGGGAGGGTCTACGAGCAGTACTTC
>TRBD2|.|TRBV28|TRBJ2-1
CASSPAGVQNNEQFF
TGTGCCAGCAGTCCTGCGGGGGTCCAGAACAATGAGCAGTTCTTC
>TRBD1|once|TRBV11-2|TRBJ1-2
CASSLDDRVNGYTF
TGTGCCAGCAGCTTAGATGACAGGGTCAATGGCTACACCTTC
>.|.|TRBV19|TRBJ2-5
CASSEQLETQYF
TGTGCCAGTAGTGAGCAGCTAGAGACCCAGTACTTC
>TRBD2|.|TRBV4-1|TRBJ2-3
CASMASGPRGTQYF
TGCGCCAGCATGGCTAGCGGGCCGCGAGGTACGCAGTATTTT
>TRBD1|.|TRBV6-4|TRBJ2-2
CATPDRGRRQDGELFF
TGTGCCACCCCGGACAGGGGGCGCAGACAGGACGGTGAGCTGTTTTTT
>TRBD1|.|TRBV7-9|TRBJ1-1
CASSLVGGQGMNTEAFF
TGTGCCAGCAGCTTAGTCGGAGGACAGGGGATGAACACTGAAGCTTTCTTT
>TRBD2|.|TRBV11-2|TRBJ2-7
CASSLTTGLAGADYEQYF
TGTGCCAGCAGCTTGACTACTGGACTAGCGGGAGCTGACTACGAGCAGTACTTC
>TRBD2|.|TRBV27|TRBJ2-7
CASSSSGNEQYF
TGTGCCAGCAGTTCAAGCGGGAACGAGCAGTACTTC
>.|.|TRBV7-9|TRBJ2-3
CASSLAGWEDTTDTQYF
TGTGCCAGCAGCTTAGCAGGGTGGGAGGATACCACAGATACGCAGTATTTT
>TRBD1|.|TRBV6-1|TRBJ1-2
CASSWDREGYTF
TGTGCCAGCAGTTGGGACAGGGAAGGCTACACCTTC
>.|.|TRBV28|TRBJ1-3
CASSSLISGNTIYF
TGTGCCAGCAGTTCCCTAATCTCTGGAAACACCATATATTTT
>.|.|TRBV11-2|TRBJ2-1
CASSSAGTLRHEQFF
TGTGCCAGCAGCTCAGCGGGCACCCTACGCCATGAGCAGTTCTTC
>.|few|TRBV28|TRBJ1-5
CASTFDGGVRRANQPQHF
TGTGCCAGCACCTTTGACGGCGGAGTCAGGCGGGCCAATCAGCCCCAGCATTTT
>TRBD1|.|TRBV18|TRBJ2-5
CASSPQTGLPTQETQYF
TGTGCCAGCTCACCACAGACAGGGCTACCAACCCAAGAGACCCAGTACTTC
>TRBD1|.|TRBV19|TRBJ1-5
CASSVTGGKNQPQHF
TGTGCCAGTAGTGTTACAGGGGGCAAAAATCAGCCCCAGCATTTT
>.|.|TRBV28|TRBJ1-1
CASRGLPRDTEAFF
TGTGCCAGCAGGGGACTTCCTAGAGACACTGAAGCTTTCTTT
>TRBD2|.|TRBV4-1|TRBJ2-7
CASSQRSREAYEQYF
TGCGCCAGCAGCCAAAGGTCGCGGGAGGCCTACGAGCAGTACTTC
>TRBD2|once|TRBV28|TRBJ2-3
CASSPFRNGRFTDTQYF
TGTGCCAGCTCCCCCTTTAGAAACGGGAGGTTCACAGATACGCAGTATTTT
>.|.|TRBV5-4|TRBJ2-1
CASSIGTGRGEQFF
TGTGCCAGCAGCATAGGGACGGGGCGGGGTGAGCAGTTCTTC
>.|.|TRBV6-1|TRBJ1-2
CATGGPDPADYGYTF
TGTGCCACTGGAGGCCCGGACCCGGCAGACTATGGCTACACCTTC
>.|once|TRBV2|TRBJ2-1
CASSEALQGVLGPFLHNEQFF
TGTGCCAGCAGTGAAGCGCTTCAAGGGGTTCTGGGACCCTTCCTTCACAATGAGCAGTTCTTC
>.|.|TRBV4-1|TRBJ2-4
CASSQLGLAKNIQYF
TGCGCCAGCAGCCAACTAGGACTAGCCAAAAACATTCAGTACTTC
>.|.|TRBV5-5|TRBJ2-7
CASSHPPSSPSSEQYF
TGTGCCAGCAGCCATCCCCCTAGTAGCCCCTCATCCGAGCAGTACTTC
>TRBD1|.|TRBV19|TRBJ1-5
CASRSQGPFNQPQHF
TGTGCCAGTAGGTCACAGGGGCCTTTCAATCAGCCCCAGCATTTT
>TRBD1|.|TRBV10-1|TRBJ2-3
CASRPGQITDTQYF
TGCGCCAGCAGGCCGGGACAGATAACAGATACGCAGTATTTT
>.|once|TRBV5-1|TRBJ2-5
CASSAARALRREETQYF
TGCGCCAGCAGCGCAGCCCGGGCCCTCCGCCGGGAAGAGACCCAGTACTTC
>TRBD1|.|TRBV11-2|TRBJ2-2
CASSPGQGGKWELFF
TGTGCCAGCAGTCCCGGACAGGGGGGCAAGTGGGAGCTGTTTTTT
>TRBD2|.|TRBV4-1|TRBJ2-7
CASSQDGLAGGPRGEQYF
TGCGCCAGCAGCCAAGATGGACTAGCGGGAGGGCCAAGGGGCGAGCAGTACTTC
>TRBD1|.|TRBV7-8|TRBJ2-6
CASGRAGTGSSGANVLTF
TGTGCCAGCGGGAGGGCCGGGACAGGGAGCTCTGGGGCCAACGTCCTGACTTTC
>TRBD2|.|TRBV6-6|TRBJ2-7
CASSGGSDEQYF
TGTGCCAGCAGCGGCGGGAGCGACGAGCAGTACTTC
>TRBD2|.|TRBV28|TRBJ2-7
CASNPSGTSYEQYF
TGTGCCAGCAATCCCAGCGGGACTTCCTACGAGCAGTACTTC
>.|.|TRBV28|TRBJ1-2
CASRTPLDYGYTF
TGTGCCAGCAGAACCCCCCTAGACTATGGCTACACCTTC
>.|once|TRBV7-8|TRBJ2-2
CASSGDLNTGELFF
TGTGCCAGCTCAGGGGATCTGAACACCGGGGAGCTGTTTTTT
>.|.|TRBV25-1|TRBJ1-1
CASSVNTEAFF
TGTGCCAGCAGTGTGAACACTGAAGCTTTCTTT
>TRBD1|.|TRBV7-2|TRBJ2-5
CASSLGPGQQETQYF
TGTGCCAGCAGCTTGGGTCCGGGACAGCAAGAGACCCAGTACTTC
>.|.|TRBV5-8|TRBJ2-7
CASSFRAGMNEQYF
TGTGCCAGCAGCTTCCGGGCAGGGATGAACGAGCAGTACTTC
>.|.|TRBV30|TRBJ2-7
CAWRPAVTSTSYEQYF
TGTGCCTGGAGACCGGCTGTGACTAGTACGTCCTACGAGCAGTACTTC
>.|.|TRBV28|TRBJ1-1
CASSFDSPGTEAFF
TGTGCCAGCAGTTTTGACTCCCCGGGGACTGAAGCTTTCTTT
>.|once|TRBV27|TRBJ1-1
CASSSAWVGAEAFF
TGTGCCAGCAGTTCTGCTTGGGTCGGGGCTGAAGCTTTCTTT
>.|few|TRBV10-1|TRBJ2-7
CASSGSGNHEQYF
TGCGCCAGCAGCGGATCGGGAAACCACGAGCAGTACTTC